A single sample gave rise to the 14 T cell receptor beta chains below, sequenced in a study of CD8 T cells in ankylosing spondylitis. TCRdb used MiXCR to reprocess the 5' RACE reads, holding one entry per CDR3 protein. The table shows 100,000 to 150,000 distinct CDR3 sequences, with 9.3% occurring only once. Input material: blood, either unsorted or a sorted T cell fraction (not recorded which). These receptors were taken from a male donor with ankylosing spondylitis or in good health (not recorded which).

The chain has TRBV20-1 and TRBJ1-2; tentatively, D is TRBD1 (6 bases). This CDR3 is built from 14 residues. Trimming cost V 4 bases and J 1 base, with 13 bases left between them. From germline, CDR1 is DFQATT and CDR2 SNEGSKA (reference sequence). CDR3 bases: TGCAGTGCTAACCGGGACACCGTTAACTATGGCTACACCTTC. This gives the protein CSANRDTVNYGYTF.

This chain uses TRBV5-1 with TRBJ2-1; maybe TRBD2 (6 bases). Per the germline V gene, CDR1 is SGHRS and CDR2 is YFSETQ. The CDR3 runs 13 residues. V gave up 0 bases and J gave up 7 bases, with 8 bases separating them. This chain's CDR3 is CASSLAGRNEQFF. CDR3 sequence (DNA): TGCGCCAGCAGCTTGGCCGGGAGAAATGAGCAGTTCTTC.

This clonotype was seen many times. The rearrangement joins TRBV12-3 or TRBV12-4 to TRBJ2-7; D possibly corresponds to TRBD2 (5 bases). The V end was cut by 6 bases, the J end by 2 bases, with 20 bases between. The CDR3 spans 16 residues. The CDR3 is CASSPSSTGTPYEQYF. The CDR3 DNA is TGTGCCAGCAGCCCGAGCTCAACGGGAACCCCCTACGAGCAGTACTTC.

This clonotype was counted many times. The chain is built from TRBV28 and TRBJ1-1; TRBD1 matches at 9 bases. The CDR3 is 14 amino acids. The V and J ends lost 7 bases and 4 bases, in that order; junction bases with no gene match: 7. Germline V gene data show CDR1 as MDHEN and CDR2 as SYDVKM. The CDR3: CASNTGGSGTEAFF. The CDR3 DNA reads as TGTGCCAGCAACACAGGGGGCTCGGGCACTGAAGCTTTCTTT.

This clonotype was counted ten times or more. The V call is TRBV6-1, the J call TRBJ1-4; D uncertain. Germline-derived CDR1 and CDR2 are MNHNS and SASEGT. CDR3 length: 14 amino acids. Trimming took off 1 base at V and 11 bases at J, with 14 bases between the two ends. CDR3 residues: CASSEEILVPKLFF. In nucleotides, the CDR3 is TGTGCCAGCAGTGAAGAGATTCTGGTCCCCAAACTGTTTTTT.

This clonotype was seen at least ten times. CDR3 sequence reads: CASSWASGVEQFF. CDR3 nucleotides: TGTGCCAGCAGCTGGGCTAGCGGAGTTGAGCAGTTCTTC. J is TRBJ2-1 and V is TRBV7-2; 7 positions agree with TRBD2. The V and J ends lost 4 bases and 9 bases, in that order; junction bases with no gene match: 6. The CDR3 is 13 residues long. Germline-derived CDR1 and CDR2 are SGHTA and FQGNSA.

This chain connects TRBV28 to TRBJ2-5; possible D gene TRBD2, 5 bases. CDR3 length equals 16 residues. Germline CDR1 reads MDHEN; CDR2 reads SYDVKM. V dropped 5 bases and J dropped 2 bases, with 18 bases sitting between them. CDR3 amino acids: CASSPLGQRGQETQYF. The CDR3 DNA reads TGTGCCAGCAGTCCCCTAGGCCAAAGAGGGCAAGAGACCCAGTACTTC.

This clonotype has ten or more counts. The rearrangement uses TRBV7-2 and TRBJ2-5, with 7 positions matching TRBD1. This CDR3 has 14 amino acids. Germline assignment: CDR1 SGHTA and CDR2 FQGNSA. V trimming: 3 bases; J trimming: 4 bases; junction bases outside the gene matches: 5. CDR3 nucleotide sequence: TGTGCCAGCAGCTTCAAAGGGGGCACAGAGACCCAGTACTTC. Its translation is CASSFKGGTETQYF.

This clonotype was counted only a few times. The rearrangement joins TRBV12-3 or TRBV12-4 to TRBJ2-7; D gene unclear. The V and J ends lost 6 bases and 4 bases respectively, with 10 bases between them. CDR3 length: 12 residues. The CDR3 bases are TGTGCCAGCAGCGCGGATAGTTACGAGCAGTACTTC. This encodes CASSADSYEQYF.

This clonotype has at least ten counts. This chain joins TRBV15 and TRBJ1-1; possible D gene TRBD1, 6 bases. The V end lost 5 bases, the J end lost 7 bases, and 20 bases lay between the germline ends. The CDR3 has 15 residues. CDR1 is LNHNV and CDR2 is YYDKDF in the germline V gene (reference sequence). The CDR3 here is CATSRRIGGVDEAFF. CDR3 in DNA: TGTGCCACCAGCCGACGGATTGGGGGCGTGGATGAAGCTTTCTTT.

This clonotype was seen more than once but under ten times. The CDR3 DNA follows: TGCAGCGTTGAAGATCAAGTGGTCATAGATACGCAGTATTTT. It yields the protein CSVEDQVVIDTQYF. The chain has TRBV29-1 and TRBJ2-3; no clear D. The CDR3 sequence is 14 residues long. Trimming cost V 0 bases and J 5 bases, with 12 bases left between them. Germline V CDR1 and CDR2: SQVTM, ANQGSEA.

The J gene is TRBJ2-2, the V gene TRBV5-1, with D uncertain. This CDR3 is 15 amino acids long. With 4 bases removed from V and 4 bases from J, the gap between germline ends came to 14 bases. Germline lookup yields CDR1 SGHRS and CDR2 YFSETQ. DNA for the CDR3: TGCGCCAGCAGCCCAACCCAGTTAAGCACCGGGGAGCTGTTTTTT. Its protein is CASSPTQLSTGELFF.

The CDR3 nucleotides are TGCGCCAGCAGCTTTAATGCCGGGGAGCTGTTTTTT. This gives the protein CASSFNAGELFF. The chain couples TRBV5-1 to TRBJ2-2; D remains unclear. The CDR3 sequence is 12 residues long. V lost 2 bases and J lost 6, with 5 bases in between. Germline V gene data show CDR1 as SGHRS and CDR2 as YFSETQ.

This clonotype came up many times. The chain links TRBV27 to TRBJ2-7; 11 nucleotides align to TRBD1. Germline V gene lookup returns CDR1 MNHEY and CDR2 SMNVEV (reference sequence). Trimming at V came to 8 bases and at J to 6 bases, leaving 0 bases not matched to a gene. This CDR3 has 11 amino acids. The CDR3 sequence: CASGQGAEQYF. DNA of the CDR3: TGTGCCAGCGGACAGGGGGCCGAGCAGTACTTC.